Here is one T cell receptor (beta chain) with its context. TCRdb reprocessed the 5' RACE reads with MiXCR, giving one entry per CDR3 protein. The sample records about 48,000 distinct CDR3 sequences, over 4.5% being singletons. Regarding time point: sample taken at primary tumor resection. These data come from a study of spatial heterogeneity in lung cancer. CDR1 is SEHNR and CDR2 is FQNEAQ in the germline V gene (reference sequence). The germline V and J ends were trimmed by 1 base and 4 bases, with 2 bases remaining between them. This CDR3 spans 12 amino acids. Specimen: PBMCs, collected at surgery. V is TRBV7-9 and J is TRBJ2-1, with D hard to call. The sequence came from a male donor with early-stage non-small cell lung cancer. CDR3 sequence reads: CASSLVYNEQFF. The CDR3, as DNA: TGTGCCAGCAGCTTAGTGTACAATGAGCAGTTCTTC.